This record covers a single TCR beta chain. The data are from a study of blood T cell repertoires in COVID-19. The protocol was immunoSEQ multiplex PCR, while the TCRdb copy is restricted to in-frame clones and leaves out a portion. The profile covers 250,000 to 300,000 clones, with roughly 87% appearing a single time and about 2.2% taken by the ten largest. The source is a woman in her fifties or sixties who had recovered from COVID-19. The sequencing input was peripheral blood.

In DNA, the CDR3 is TGTGCCAGCAGTTACGGGGGCGGCTCAAATCAGCCCCAGCATTTT. Amino acid sequence: CASSYGGGSNQPQHF. The chain employs TRBV6-5 and TRBJ1-5; possibly TRBD1 for D (6 bases). Trimming left V 2 bases short and J 4 bases short, with 12 bases between. The germline V gene encodes CDR1 MNHEY and CDR2 SVGAGI. This CDR3 is built from 15 residues.